Listed below are T cell receptor beta chains from one sample, sequenced in a study of Ad26.COV2.S vaccination and SARS-CoV-2 variants. The protocol was immunoSEQ multiplex PCR, while the TCRdb copy is restricted to in-frame clones and leaves out a portion. This sample yields some 180,000 clones, of which around nine tenths are seen a single time; under 7.5% belongs to the top ten. Sequenced material: peripheral blood, taken after recovery from COVID-19. These receptors all stem from a human donor who had recovered from COVID-19. Both conserved end residues are part of each CDR3. A D gene is named only where the DNA matches it firmly. For some rows the clone size is stated as once, few or many, or as a class when expanded; others skip it.

TRBJ2-7,.,TRBV6-5,14,TRBD2,TGTGCCAGCAGCGTCAGCGGGAGAGCAGCCGAGCAGTACTTC,CASSVSGRAAEQYF
TRBJ2-1,.,TRBV27,17,TRBD2,TGTGCCAGCAGTTCCAGCGGGAGGGCACAGCTTTACAATGAGCAGTTCTTC,CASSSSGRAQLYNEQFF
TRBJ1-5,.,TRBV2,14,TRBD1,TGTGCCAGCAGAGCCGGGACAGCTAATCAGCCCCAGCATTTT,CASRAGTANQPQHF
TRBJ1-1,.,TRBV6-5,13,.,TGTGCCAGCACCAAGAACCCAGGGTCTGAAGCTTTCTTT,CASTKNPGSEAFF
TRBJ2-7,once,TRBV19,14,.,TGTGCCAGTACCCGCAGGAAAACACCCCGAAAGCAGTACTTC,CASTRRKTPRKQYF
TRBJ2-2,.,TRBV29-1,13,.,TGCAGCGTTGATGGTCGGAACACCGGGGAGCTGTTTTTT,CSVDGRNTGELFF
TRBJ2-1,.,TRBV10-3,12,.,TGTGCCATCAGTGATAGATCTGATGAGCAGTTCTTC,CAISDRSDEQFF
TRBJ1-4,.,TRBV12-3/TRBV12-4,13,TRBD1,TGTGCCAGCACCGGGACAGAAGGTGAAAAACTGTTTTTT,CASTGTEGEKLFF
TRBJ2-4,.,TRBV6-5,16,TRBD1,TGTGCCAGCAGTTCCGGACAGGTTCTAGCCAAAAACATTCAGTACTTC,CASSSGQVLAKNIQYF
TRBJ2-2,.,TRBV5-1,16,TRBD2,TGCGCCAGCAGCTGGGACGTCGGGGAGGGCACCGGGGAGCTGTTTTTT,CASSWDVGEGTGELFF
TRBJ1-1,.,TRBV6-1,15,TRBD1,TGTGCCAGCAGTGAAGCGCAGGGGGTGAACACTGAAGCTTTCTTT,CASSEAQGVNTEAFF
TRBJ1-3,.,TRBV10-3,15,.,TGTGCCATCAGTGACCCGCCAGGGACTGGAAACACCATATATTTT,CAISDPPGTGNTIYF
TRBJ2-4,.,TRBV28,16,.,TGTGCCAGCAGTTTTCGGCTAGAGCGAGCCAAAAACATTCAGTACTTC,CASSFRLERAKNIQYF
TRBJ2-1,.,TRBV11-3,13,.,TGTGCCAGCAGCCCCTACTCTGCAGGTGAGCAGTTCTTC,CASSPYSAGEQFF
TRBJ1-6,.,TRBV7-3,16,.,TGTGCCAGCAGCCACCACGGGGGGGGCTGGGATTCACCCCTCCACTTT,CASSHHGGGWDSPLHF
TRBJ1-5,.,TRBV7-8,14,.,TGTGCCAGCAGCTTAAGACAGCTCAATCAGCCCCAGCATTTT,CASSLRQLNQPQHF
TRBJ1-5,.,TRBV2,15,TRBD1,TGTGCCAGCAGCGCTGGACAGGCAAGCTCTCGGCCCCAGCATTTT,CASSAGQASSRPQHF
TRBJ2-1,.,TRBV19,14,.,TGTGCCAGTAGTATTCGGAAGGGTATCGATGAGCAGTTCTTC,CASSIRKGIDEQFF
TRBJ2-3,once,TRBV4-1,15,.,TGCGCCAGCAGCCAGGAGGGACTTTTTTGGGGTACGCAGTATTTT,CASSQEGLFWGTQYF
TRBJ1-5,.,TRBV5-1,13,.,TGCGCCAGCAGCTTGCAGGGGAGACAGCCCCAGCATTTT,CASSLQGRQPQHF
TRBJ1-2,.,TRBV3-1/TRBV3-2,12,.,TGTGCCAGCAGCCAAGGGGGTCGGGGCTACACCTTC,CASSQGGRGYTF
TRBJ1-3,.,TRBV4-1,16,TRBD1,TGCGCCAGCAGCCATCGGACAGGGGGCTCTGGAAACACCATATATTTT,CASSHRTGGSGNTIYF
TRBJ1-1,.,TRBV6-6,15,.,TGTGCCAGCAGTTACTCGGGGGGTTTGAACACTGAAGCTTTCTTT,CASSYSGGLNTEAFF
TRBJ2-2,.,TRBV7-9,16,.,TGTGCCAGCAGCCCGAACGGGATTGCGAACACCGGGGAGCTGTTTTTT,CASSPNGIANTGELFF
TRBJ2-1,.,TRBV29-1,12,.,TGCAGCGTTGCGGGGATTCGGCAGGAGCAGTTCTTC,CSVAGIRQEQFF
TRBJ1-4,.,TRBV5-1,14,.,TGCGCCAGCAGCTTAAGACAAGGGTATGAAAAACTGTTTTTT,CASSLRQGYEKLFF
TRBJ1-1,once,TRBV7-8,15,.,TGTGCCAGCAGCTTAAGGAGATGGGGAGGCACTGAAGCTTTCTTT,CASSLRRWGGTEAFF
TRBJ2-5,.,TRBV5-1,14,TRBD2,TGCGCCAGCAGCTTGGCGTGGGAGGGGGAGACCCAGTACTTC,CASSLAWEGETQYF
TRBJ2-2,.,TRBV9,16,TRBD1,TGTGCCAGCAGCGTCTTACGGGACAGTTTCACCGGGGAGCTGTTTTTT,CASSVLRDSFTGELFF
TRBJ2-3,.,TRBV6-5,16,TRBD2,TGTGCCAGCAGTTACCTAGCGGGAGGGCCCGGTGGTACGCAGTATTTT,CASSYLAGGPGGTQYF
TRBJ1-3,.,TRBV7-2,13,.,TGTGCCACCGCTCAGTTCTCTGGAAACACCATATATTTT,CATAQFSGNTIYF
TRBJ1-4,.,TRBV18,15,TRBD1,TGTGCCAGCTCACCAGGACAGGGTCGATATGAAAAACTGTTTTTT,CASSPGQGRYEKLFF
TRBJ2-3,.,TRBV5-1,15,.,TGCGCCAGCAGCTTGGGTGTATCTAGCACAGATACGCAGTATTTT,CASSLGVSSTDTQYF
TRBJ1-5,few,TRBV18,14,TRBD1,TGTGCCAGCTCGACGGGACAGCTCAATCAGCCCCAGCATTTT,CASSTGQLNQPQHF
TRBJ1-4,.,TRBV5-1,15,.,TGCGCCAGCAGCCGTCCCGGGGGGCGAAATGAAAAACTGTTTTTT,CASSRPGGRNEKLFF
TRBJ1-2,.,TRBV4-1,19,.,TGCGCCAGCAGCCAATCCGGAATAATAATCAGGGACCCAAACAATGGCTACACCTTC,CASSQSGIIIRDPNNGYTF
TRBJ1-2,.,TRBV7-9,13,.,TGTGCCAGCGCACCCGGGGGAGGTTGGGGCTACACCTTC,CASAPGGGWGYTF
TRBJ1-5,.,TRBV6-6,15,TRBD1,TGTGCCAGCAGTAATACAGGGGGCGAGCATCAGCCCCAGCATTTT,CASSNTGGEHQPQHF
TRBJ2-7,.,TRBV3-1/TRBV3-2,16,TRBD2,TGTGCCAGCAGCCAATTCGGGACTAGCGGGAGGGGGGAGCAGTACTTC,CASSQFGTSGRGEQYF
TRBJ2-5,.,TRBV5-1,14,TRBD2,TGCGCCAGCAGCTCCTTAGCGGGAGAAGAGACCCAGTACTTC,CASSSLAGEETQYF
TRBJ2-5,.,TRBV20-1,10,TRBD1,TGCGGCACAGGGGTGGAGACCCAGTACTTC,CGTGVETQYF
TRBJ1-1,.,TRBV6-5,15,.,TGTGCCAGCAGTTACAACCCCAGGGGAAACACTGAAGCTTTCTTT,CASSYNPRGNTEAFF
TRBJ2-3,.,TRBV5-1,20,TRBD2,TGCGCCAGCAGCAGATCGGCGGGACTAGCGGGAGAGGGGAGCACAGATACGCAGTATTTT,CASSRSAGLAGEGSTDTQYF
TRBJ2-7,.,TRBV7-2,15,.,TGTGCCAGCAGCCCACAAGGAACATACAACTACGAGCAGTACTTC,CASSPQGTYNYEQYF
TRBJ2-7,.,TRBV5-6,14,.,TGTGCCAGCAGCCTGGGACGGCGCTCCTACGAGCAGTACTTC,CASSLGRRSYEQYF
TRBJ1-1,.,TRBV7-7,13,.,TGTGCTAGCAGCTTAGTAATGAACACTGAAGCTTTCTTT,CASSLVMNTEAFF
TRBJ2-5,.,TRBV9,13,.,TGTGCCAGCAGCGTAGAGCCGACAGAGACCCAGTACTTC,CASSVEPTETQYF
TRBJ2-2,once,TRBV29-1,13,.,TGCAGCGTGTCCTCCTCTGGCAGCGGGGAGCTGTTTTTT,CSVSSSGSGELFF
TRBJ2-3,.,TRBV2,16,.,TGTGCCAGCATGGGCTCCCGTGGGCCCCCGCCCTATACGCAGTATTTT,CASMGSRGPPPYTQYF
TRBJ2-3,.,TRBV5-5,17,.,TGTGCCAGCAGCTGGCGAGGCGGGGGCGGAAGCACAGATACGCAGTATTTT,CASSWRGGGGSTDTQYF
TRBJ2-5,.,TRBV5-1,14,.,TGCGCCAGCAGCTTGACAGGGCCGCAAGAGACCCAGTACTTC,CASSLTGPQETQYF
TRBJ2-2,.,TRBV5-1,16,.,TGCGCCAGCAGTGTCCCAGGGTTCTCGAACACCGGGGAGCTGTTTTTT,CASSVPGFSNTGELFF
TRBJ1-4,.,TRBV10-1,15,TRBD1,TGCGCCCTCAGCAGGGGGGGAGGGAATAATGAAAAACTGTTTTTT,CALSRGGGNNEKLFF
TRBJ2-1,.,TRBV5-6,15,.,TGTGCCAGCAGCTTGGCCAGCGGGCCCTACAATGAGCAGTTCTTC,CASSLASGPYNEQFF